The clone carrying this T cell receptor beta chain was found a few times. Libraries were prepared by immunoSEQ multiplex PCR; TCRdb keeps only in-frame clonotypes and omits some of them. The repertoire has some 65,000 clones, less than 60% of them found once; the top ten carry approximately 15%. The data are from a study of cytotoxic CD8 clonotypes in ibrutinib-treated CLL. The V gene end was trimmed by 5 bases and the J gene end by 6 bases; junction bases not matched to a gene: 11. The CDR3 is 16 residues long. Looked up from germline, CDR1 is SEHNR and CDR2 is FQNEAQ (reference sequence). Libraries of TCR beta were made from approximately 2.2 micrograms of genomic DNA that came from cryopreserved PBMCs.

The source of this sequence is a human donor with chronic lymphocytic leukemia. Source: PBMCs, taken after 12 months of ibrutinib treatment. This rearrangement joins TRBV7-9 to TRBJ2-1; 9 bases map to TRBD1. The CDR3 spells CASSLTTGGMFNEQFF. As DNA, the CDR3 is TGTGCCAGCAGCCTAACTACAGGGGGCATGTTCAATGAGCAGTTCTTC.